The entry below gives a single T cell receptor beta chain sequence along with its context. The antigen is unknown. The sample is drawn from a study of shared clonotypes between healthy human individuals. Regarding the study as a whole: Among donors, the sharing of clonotypes was expected to be influenced by sequencing depth.

Profiling relied on immunoSEQ multiplex PCR, and the TCRdb table lists in-frame clones only, not all of them. The sample carries about 960,000 clones, roughly 72% recorded once. Looked up from germline, CDR1 is SGHRS and CDR2 is YFSETQ. The CDR3 is 15 residues long. V shed 6 bases, J shed 2 bases, and the junction held 11 bases outside the gene matches. The gene calls are TRBV5-1 and TRBJ2-7, with 7 positions matching TRBD1. Sequencing used memory CD4+ T cells sorted from blood. The sample's subset: CD45RA-negative fraction. The TCR was taken from a man aged 18 to 30 in good health. In DNA form, the CDR3 reads TGCGCCAGCACCAAAGGGGGCAGTATCCCCTACGAGCAGTACTTC. This sequence encodes CASTKGGSIPYEQYF.